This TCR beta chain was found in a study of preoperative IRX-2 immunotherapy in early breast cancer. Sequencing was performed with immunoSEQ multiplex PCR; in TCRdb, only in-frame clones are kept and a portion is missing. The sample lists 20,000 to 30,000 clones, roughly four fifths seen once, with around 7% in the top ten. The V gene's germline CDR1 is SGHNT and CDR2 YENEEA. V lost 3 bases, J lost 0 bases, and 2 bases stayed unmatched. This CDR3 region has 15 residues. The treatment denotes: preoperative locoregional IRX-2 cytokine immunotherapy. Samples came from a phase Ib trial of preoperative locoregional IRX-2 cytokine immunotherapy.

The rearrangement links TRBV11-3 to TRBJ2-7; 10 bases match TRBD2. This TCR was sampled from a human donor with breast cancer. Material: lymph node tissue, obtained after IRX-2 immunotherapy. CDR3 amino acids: CASSFSGRHSYEQYF. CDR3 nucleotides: TGTGCCAGCAGCTTTAGCGGGAGGCACTCCTACGAGCAGTACTTC.